The sequence of this T cell receptor beta chain was determined in a study of spatial heterogeneity in lung cancer (dated by TCRdb to the late 2010s). With respect to the entire study: Beta-chain transcripts were consistently detected in greater numbers than alpha-chain transcripts, which likely reflected higher beta-chain transcript abundance. Nonsynonymous mutation counts, determined by whole-exome sequencing of tumor tissue, were related to TCR repertoire features. In the raw uncorrected reads, each unique combination of TCR and UMI appeared more than ten times on average. Both alpha and beta chains were TCR-sequenced in 210 or so tumor regions, 64 matched nontumor lung samples and approximately 50 PBMC samples obtained at surgery. The study quantitatively compared TCR alpha and beta repertoires across multiple tumor regions, matched nontumor lung and blood in non-small cell lung cancer.

Beyond this particular receptor, the publication reports: Ubiquitous expanded tumor TCRs were found in blood more often at tumor resection than at routine follow-up. Additional single-cell paired TCR alpha and beta sequencing was considered necessary to confirm, at a functional level, the hypothesis that regional TCRs recognize regional mutations.

The library was made by 5' RACE. The sequencer was a NextSeq 500. In the TCR library protocol, a unique molecular identifier was attached to each TCR cDNA molecule so that PCR and sequencing errors could be corrected. As for the authors' bioinformatics: TCR identification, UMI-based error correction and CDR3 extraction were performed with Decombinator tools. Expanded TCRs were defined as those above a frequency of 2 per 1,000, corresponding to the top 1% of the tumor frequency distribution. Rényi diversity was computed with the R vegan package after subsampling each repertoire 100 times to 5,000 TCRs. To build CDR3 similarity networks, amino acid triplet string-kernel similarity was used, and CDR3s were connected when their pairwise similarity was above 0.82. TCRdb trimmed public reads at Q25 via fastp, called clones via MiXCR and kept in-frame beta chains. Each CDR3 protein gets just one entry, which takes the most common genes and DNA from the rows behind it. TCRdb's processing, not the study's, gives the V and J calls here. Here the sample has some 47,000 distinct CDR3 sequences; more than 6.5% occur a single time. Jointly, the top ten make up less than 3.5% of the sample.

Per the germline V gene, MNHEY is the CDR1 and SVGEGT is the CDR2. The cysteine opens and the phenylalanine closes a CDR3 of 14 amino acids. The entry retains the CDR3 DNA only, 42 bases that are in frame from base 1. Deletion took 11 bases off V and 2 bases off J, with a span of 19 bases between the germline ends. Reading the label with the study, this specimen's time point is: sample taken at primary tumor resection. Without any cell sorting, TCR sequencing was performed on whole RNA extracted either from tumor and nontumor lung tissue or from cryopreserved PBMC samples. The donors were around 69 patients from the lung TRACERx cohort who had early-stage, untreated non-small cell lung cancer. Patients were selected for TCR sequencing only if sufficient RNA was available from at least two tumor regions. This clonotype appeared a few times. Its antigen is still unknown. No much larger clone is present one base from it, and per-base qualities are unavailable.

The sequence derives from a female donor with early-stage non-small cell lung cancer. Sequenced material: PBMCs, taken at surgery. The chain is encoded by TRBV6-2 or TRBV6-3 joined to TRBJ2-7; D gene: possibly TRBD1, on 6 matching bases. The DNA reads TGTGCCTCCAAGGCCCAGGGGCTGCCCTACGAGCAGTACTTC. It translates to CASKAQGLPYEQYF.